This TCR beta chain was identified in a study of blood T cells in healthy people across ages. The study, taken as a whole, reports: Comparison with aged donors showed that long-lived donors had more naive CD4+ cells and higher diversity. In older individuals, TCR beta diversity per million T cells was lower, falling roughly linearly with age.

On this clonotype: Antigen: not known. Germline and junction disagree at one end, which may indicate a read error.

The use of a sample-barcoded 5' primer and a J-beta primer mix characterized a second PCR of roughly 7 to 11 cycles. A 12-random-nucleotide template-switch adaptor tagged each cDNA molecule. Via MiXCR, TCRdb re-called the 5' RACE reads, giving one row per CDR3 protein. The sample shows fewer than 950,000 distinct CDR3 sequences, 35% to 40% of them seen only once. The CDR3 totals 13 residues. Germline V gene data show CDR1 as SGHDN and CDR2 as FVKESK. This receptor was taken from a man aged 18 to 29 in good health. The sequenced sample was blood. The gene calls are TRBV14 and TRBJ1-6; D possibly corresponds to TRBD1 (5 bases). CDR3 protein: CASSHDSNSPPHF. CDR3 bases: TGTGCCAGCAGCCATGACAGTAATTCACCCCCCCACTTT.